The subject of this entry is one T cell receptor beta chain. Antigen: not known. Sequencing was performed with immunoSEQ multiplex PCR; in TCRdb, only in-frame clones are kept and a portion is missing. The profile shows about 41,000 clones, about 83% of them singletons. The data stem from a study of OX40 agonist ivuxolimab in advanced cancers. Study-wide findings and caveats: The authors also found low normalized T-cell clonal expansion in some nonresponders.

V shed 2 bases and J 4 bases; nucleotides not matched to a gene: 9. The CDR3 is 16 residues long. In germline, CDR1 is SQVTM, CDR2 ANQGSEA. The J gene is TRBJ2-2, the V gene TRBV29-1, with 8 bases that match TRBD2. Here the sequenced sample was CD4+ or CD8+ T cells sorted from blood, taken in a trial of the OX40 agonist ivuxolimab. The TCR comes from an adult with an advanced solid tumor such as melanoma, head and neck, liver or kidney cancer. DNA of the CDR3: TGCAGCGTTGAATTTGCGGGAGGACAAGGCACCGGGGAGCTGTTTTTT. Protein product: CSVEFAGGQGTGELFF.